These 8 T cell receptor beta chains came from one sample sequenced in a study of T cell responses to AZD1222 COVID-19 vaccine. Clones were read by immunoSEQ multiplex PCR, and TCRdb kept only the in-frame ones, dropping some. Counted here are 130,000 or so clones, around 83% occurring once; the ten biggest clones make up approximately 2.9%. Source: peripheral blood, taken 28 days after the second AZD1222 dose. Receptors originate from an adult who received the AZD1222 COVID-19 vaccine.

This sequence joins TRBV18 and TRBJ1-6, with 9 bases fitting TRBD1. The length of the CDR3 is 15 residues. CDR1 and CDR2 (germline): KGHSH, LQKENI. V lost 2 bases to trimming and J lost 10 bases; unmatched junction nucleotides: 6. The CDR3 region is CASSPNGQGKSPLHF. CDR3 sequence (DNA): TGTGCCAGCTCACCAAACGGACAGGGGAAATCACCCCTCCACTTT.

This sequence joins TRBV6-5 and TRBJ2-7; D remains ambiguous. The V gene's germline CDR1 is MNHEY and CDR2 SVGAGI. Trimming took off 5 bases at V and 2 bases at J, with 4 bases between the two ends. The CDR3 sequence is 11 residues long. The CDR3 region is CASSRTYEQYF. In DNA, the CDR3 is TGTGCCAGCAGTCGGACCTACGAGCAGTACTTC.

CDR3 bases: TGCGCCAGCAGTGAAGGGTCAGGCACTGAAGCTTTCTTT. Translation gives CASSEGSGTEAFF. The chain couples TRBV10-1 to TRBJ1-1; no definite D call. V lost 3 bases and J 4 bases, leaving 9 bases between the germline ends. The CDR3 spans 13 residues. The germline gives CDR1 WNHNN, CDR2 SYGVQD (reference sequence).

CDR3: CASSLKDGYQETQYF. In DNA, the CDR3 is TGCGCCAGCAGCCTGAAAGACGGATACCAAGAGACCCAGTACTTC. V gene TRBV5-1 combines with J gene TRBJ2-5, with no clear D. V shed 4 bases and J shed 0 bases, with 13 bases lying between them. The CDR3 loop spans 15 amino acids. Germline lookup yields CDR1 SGHRS and CDR2 YFSETQ.

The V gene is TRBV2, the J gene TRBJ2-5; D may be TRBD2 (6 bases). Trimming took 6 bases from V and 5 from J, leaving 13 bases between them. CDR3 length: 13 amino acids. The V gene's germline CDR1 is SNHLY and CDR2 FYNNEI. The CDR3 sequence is CASRKGGGETQYF. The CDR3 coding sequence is TGTGCCAGCAGAAAGGGTGGGGGGGAGACCCAGTACTTC.

As DNA, the CDR3 is TGCAGCGTTGAAGATCAGAAGCGGAGGTACACCTTC. Amino acids: CSVEDQKRRYTF. The chain has TRBV29-1 and TRBJ1-2, with unresolved D. The V and J ends lost 0 bases and 11 bases respectively, with 13 bases between them. The CDR3 extends over 12 amino acids. Germline CDR1 reads SQVTM; CDR2 reads ANQGSEA.

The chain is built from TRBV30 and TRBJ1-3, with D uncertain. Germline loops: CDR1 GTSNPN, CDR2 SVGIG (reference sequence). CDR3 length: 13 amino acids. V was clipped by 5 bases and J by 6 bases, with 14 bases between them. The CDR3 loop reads CAWRPPGVNTIYF. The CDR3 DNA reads TGTGCCTGGCGTCCCCCTGGGGTAAACACCATATATTTT.

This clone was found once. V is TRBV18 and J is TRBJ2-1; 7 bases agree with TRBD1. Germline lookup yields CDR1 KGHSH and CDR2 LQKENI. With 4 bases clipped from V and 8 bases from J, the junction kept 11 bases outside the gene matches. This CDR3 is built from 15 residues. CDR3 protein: CASSRSSPTGDEQFF. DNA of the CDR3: TGTGCCAGCTCACGATCCAGCCCCACAGGGGATGAGCAGTTCTTC.